The 21 T cell receptor beta chains listed next were all sequenced from one sample in a study of blood T cell repertoires in COVID-19. Profiling relied on immunoSEQ multiplex PCR, and the TCRdb table lists in-frame clones only, not all of them. The sample lists 140,000 or so clones; 85% were seen once. The sequenced material came from peripheral blood. These TCRs come from a man aged 50-59 years with acute or convalescent COVID-19.

This clone occurred a few times. J is TRBJ1-1 and V is TRBV3-1 (or the pseudogene TRBV3-2); no clear D gene. Germline CDR1 is LGHDT and CDR2 is YNNKEL (reference sequence). Trimming pared 1 base from V and 0 bases from J, leaving 3 bases between. CDR3 length: 13 residues. The CDR3 bases are TGTGCCAGCAGCCAAGTCATGAACACTGAAGCTTTCTTT. This sequence encodes CASSQVMNTEAFF.

The gene calls are TRBV6-5 and TRBJ1-4, with D maybe TRBD1 (5 bases). This CDR3 comprises 14 residues. Germline values: CDR1 MNHEY, CDR2 SVGAGI. Trimming took off 4 bases at V and 3 bases at J, with 9 bases between the two ends. CDR3 coding DNA: TGTGCCAGCAGTTGGGGCAGTTCTAATGAAAAACTGTTTTTT. Amino acids: CASSWGSSNEKLFF.

This chain uses TRBV5-3 with TRBJ2-2, with 7 nucleotides matching TRBD2. TRBV5-3 is designated an ORF whose function remains uncertain. The length of the CDR3 is 15 residues. J was trimmed by 1 base and V by 0 bases; bases with no gene match: 0. For the CDR3, the DNA is TGTGCCAGAAGCTTGGTAGCGGGGAACACCGGGGAGCTGTTTTTT. Its translation: CARSLVAGNTGELFF.

The rearrangement links TRBV19 to TRBJ2-7; 7 nucleotides match TRBD1. The V and J ends lost 10 bases and 10 bases, in that order; junction bases with no gene match: 13. Germline V lookup: CDR1 LNHDA, CDR2 SQIVND (reference sequence). CDR3 size: 12 residues. The CDR3 here is CATSGTARIQYF. The DNA of the CDR3 is TGTGCCACCTCCGGGACAGCCAGGATCCAGTACTTC. The full variable domain, its missing parts supplied by reference TRBV19 and TRBJ2-7, is DGGITQSPKYLFRKEGQNVTLSCEQNLNHDAMYWYRQDPGQGLRLIYYSQIVNDFQKGDIAEGYSVSREKKESFPLTVTSAQKNPTAFYLCATSGTARIQYFGPGTRLTVT.

This sequence joins TRBV3-1 (or the pseudogene TRBV3-2) and TRBJ1-1; D is uncertain. The CDR3 totals 13 residues. Germline CDR1 reads LGHDT; CDR2 reads YNNKEL (reference sequence). V dropped 5 bases and J dropped 0 bases, with 7 bases sitting between them. The CDR3 nucleotides read TGTGCCAGCAGCTGGCGGGTGAACACTGAAGCTTTCTTT. Translating gives CASSWRVNTEAFF.

This clone was detected only a few times. The V call is TRBV27, the J call TRBJ1-4; 7 bases map to TRBD1. V dropped 0 bases and J dropped 5; count of bases not matched to a gene: 0. The CDR3 has 14 residues. Germline CDR1 and CDR2: MNHEY and SMNVEV (reference sequence). CDR3 in DNA: TGTGCCAGCAGTTTATCGACAGGGAATGAAAAACTGTTTTTT. Amino acid sequence: CASSLSTGNEKLFF.

The chain carries TRBV7-3 and TRBJ2-1, with D possibly being TRBD1 (6 bases). Germline V gene lookup returns CDR1 SGHTA and CDR2 FQGTGA. Between the trimmed V and J ends, which lost 0 bases and 4 bases, there was a span of 7 bases. This CDR3 comprises 14 residues. The CDR3 DNA is TGTGCCAGCAGCTTAACTGGACAGTACAATGAGCAGTTCTTC. It is translated as CASSLTGQYNEQFF.

V is TRBV7-9 and J is TRBJ1-2; D ambiguous. This CDR3 spans 13 amino acids. Trimming took 2 bases from V and 3 from J, leaving 7 bases between them. Germline assignment: CDR1 SEHNR and CDR2 FQNEAQ (reference sequence). The CDR3 sequence: CASSLSTDYGYTF. CDR3 DNA: TGTGCCAGCAGCTTATCAACAGACTATGGCTACACCTTC.

The gene calls are TRBV6-2 or TRBV6-3 and TRBJ1-1; D not resolved. The germline gives CDR1 MNHEY, CDR2 SVGEGT. Deletions cut 0 bases from V and 1 base from J, with 6 bases between. The CDR3 totals 14 residues. The CDR3 reads CASSYSGRNTEAFF. In nucleotides, the CDR3 is TGTGCCAGCAGTTACTCGGGCAGGAACACTGAAGCTTTCTTT.

V is TRBV10-3 and J is TRBJ2-1; 9 bases map to TRBD1. Germline CDR1 reads ENHRY; CDR2 reads SYGVKD. The junction had 6 bases not matched to a gene; V was cut back by 5 bases and J by 4 bases. CDR3 length: 15 amino acids. Here the CDR3 reads CAISSGTGSYNEQFF. The CDR3 nucleotides read TGTGCCATCAGTTCCGGGACAGGGTCGTACAATGAGCAGTTCTTC.

This clone was detected once. The chain carries TRBV7-6 and TRBJ2-1; perhaps TRBD2 as D (6 bases). V lost 3 bases to trimming and J lost 2 bases, with 8 bases between them. The germline gives CDR1 SGHVS, CDR2 FNYEAQ. The CDR3 spans 14 residues. DNA of the CDR3: TGTGCCAGCAGCTTGACTAGGACCTACAATGAGCAGTTCTTC. It yields the protein CASSLTRTYNEQFF.

The rearrangement links TRBV7-9 to TRBJ2-5; 11 nucleotides agree with TRBD2. V lost 5 bases to trimming and J lost 0 bases; unmatched junction nucleotides: 8. The germline CDR1 and CDR2 sequences are SEHNR and FQNEAQ (reference sequence). The CDR3 is 17 residues long. DNA of the CDR3: TGTGCCAGCAGCGCGTCTCGGACTAGCGGGTACCAAGAGACCCAGTACTTC. Protein product: CASSASRTSGYQETQYF.

The V gene is TRBV18, the J gene TRBJ1-2, with 7 bases lining up with TRBD1. The CDR3 sequence is 14 residues long. V gave up 5 bases and J gave up 5 bases; unmatched junction bases: 8. Germline loops: CDR1 KGHSH, CDR2 LQKENI. The CDR3 sequence is CASSSSQGEYGYTF. DNA for the CDR3: TGTGCCAGCTCATCTTCTCAGGGGGAATATGGCTACACCTTC.

The J gene is TRBJ1-4, the V gene TRBV7-9; possible D gene TRBD1, 6 bases. V lost 4 bases, J lost 5 bases, and 20 bases lay in between. This CDR3 comprises 17 residues. CDR1 is SEHNR, CDR2 FQNEAQ, per germline (reference sequence). CDR3 protein: CASSYTQGRIPNEKLFF. CDR3 coding DNA: TGTGCCAGCAGCTATACACAGGGTCGCATTCCAAATGAAAAACTGTTTTTT. The full variable domain, with the rest looked up from reference TRBV7-9 and TRBJ1-4, is DTGVSQNPRHKITKRGQNVTFRCDPISEHNRLYWYRQTLGQGPEFLTYFQNEAQLEKSRLLSDRFSAERPKGSFSTLEIQRTEQGDSAMYLCASSYTQGRIPNEKLFFGSGTQLSVL.

The rearrangement uses TRBV9 and TRBJ1-1, with unresolved D. The CDR3 is made up of 14 amino acids. V dropped 2 bases and J dropped 1 base, with 9 bases sitting between them. In germline, CDR1 is SGDLS, CDR2 YYNGEE. CDR3 in DNA: TGTGCCAGCAGCGTGTGGAGTTCGAACACTGAAGCTTTCTTT. Translated, it gives CASSVWSSNTEAFF.

The gene calls are TRBV5-4 and TRBJ2-7, with D perhaps matching TRBD2 (6 bases). The CDR3 runs to 14 residues. Per the germline V gene, CDR1 is SGHNT and CDR2 is YYREEE (reference sequence). V shed 1 base and J shed 5 bases, with 13 bases lying between them. CDR3 coding DNA: TGTGCCAGCAGCTTGTTGGCAGGGAGGAACGAGCAGTACTTC. It encodes CASSLLAGRNEQYF.

The chain joins TRBV7-9 to TRBJ2-1; D not resolved. Germline V lookup: CDR1 SEHNR, CDR2 FQNEAQ (reference sequence). This CDR3 is 11 amino acids long. With 5 bases removed from V and 12 bases from J, the gap between germline ends came to 11 bases. The CDR3 protein is CASSPTLLQFF. CDR3 DNA: TGTGCCAGCAGCCCAACCCTACTGCAGTTCTTC.

This clone was found once. The chain recombines TRBV11-1 with TRBJ1-6, with 8 bases fitting TRBD1. Germline CDR1 and CDR2: SGHAT and FQDESV (reference sequence). CDR3 size: 15 residues. The ends lost 2 bases at V and 7 bases at J; junction bases unmatched: 4. The CDR3 spells CASSLQGARNSPLHF. Written as DNA, the CDR3 is TGTGCCAGCAGCTTACAGGGGGCACGAAATTCACCCCTCCACTTT.

The chain uses TRBV6-1 and TRBJ2-3; TRBD1 is a possible D gene (5 bases). Germline-derived CDR1 and CDR2 are MNHNS and SASEGT. V lost 2 bases and J lost 5, with 8 bases in between. This CDR3 spans 13 amino acids. CDR3 in amino acids: CASSESGIDTQYF. CDR3 sequence (DNA): TGTGCCAGCAGTGAATCAGGGATAGATACGCAGTATTTT.

The V call is TRBV2, the J call TRBJ2-3; 13 bases fit TRBD2. Losses at the gene ends were 6 bases for V and 5 bases for J; bases not matched to a gene: 8. The germline CDR1 and CDR2 sequences are SNHLY and FYNNEI. The CDR3 is 16 amino acids. The CDR3 DNA reads as TGTGCCAGCAGGATGACTAGCGGGGGGCTTTTAGATACGCAGTATTTT. It specifies CASRMTSGGLLDTQYF.

This chain connects TRBV9 to TRBJ2-1; 10 bases line up with TRBD2. V shed 3 bases and J 1 base; nucleotides not matched to a gene: 4. The CDR3 contains 16 residues. Germline values: CDR1 SGDLS, CDR2 YYNGEE. CDR3 protein: CASSGLAGDSYNEQFF. In DNA form, the CDR3 reads TGTGCCAGCAGCGGGCTAGCGGGAGATTCCTACAATGAGCAGTTCTTC.